The 16 T cell receptor beta chains given below trace back to one sample, sequenced in a study of T cells after posttransplantation cyclophosphamide. Cells defined as naive were viable CD3+CD4+ or CD3+CD8+ and CCR7+CD45RA+CD45RO-CD95-CD27+CD28+. Measured with immunoSEQ multiplex PCR; TCRdb has only the in-frame clones, and not every one. The table shows 31,000 or so clones, with roughly 91% occurring only once. Sequenced sample: naive CD4+ T cells sorted from blood. The receptors derive from a man in his thirties or forties in good health and a related stem cell transplant donor.

This clone was seen just once. The V call is TRBV6-4, the J call TRBJ2-3; 12 bases agree with TRBD2. CDR1 and CDR2 (germline): MRHNA, SNTAGT. The junction had 5 bases not matched to a gene; V was cut back by 6 bases and J by 1 base. CDR3 size: 16 residues. The CDR3 region has the DNA TGTGCCAGCAGCCCTAGCGGGGGGGCGGGCACAGATACGCAGTATTTT. It translates to CASSPSGGAGTDTQYF.

The rearrangement links TRBV7-2 to TRBJ1-3; 7 bases match TRBD1. Trimming cost V 3 bases and J 7 bases; bases outside gene matches: 6. Germline V lookup: CDR1 SGHTA, CDR2 FQGNSA. The CDR3 has 14 residues. The CDR3 coding sequence is TGTGCCAGCAGCTTTCGACAGGGTGGGAACACCATATATTTT. Translating gives CASSFRQGGNTIYF.

The chain couples TRBV5-1 to TRBJ2-2; unclear D gene. This CDR3 contains 13 residues. V lost 0 bases to trimming and J lost 6 bases, with 6 bases between them. Germline-derived CDR1 and CDR2 are SGHRS and YFSETQ. The CDR3 region is CASSLGLAGELFF. In nucleotides, the CDR3 is TGCGCCAGCAGCTTGGGGTTAGCCGGGGAGCTGTTTTTT.

The genes are TRBV9 and TRBJ2-3; 9 bases fit TRBD2. The ends lost 0 bases at V and 0 bases at J; junction bases unmatched: 8. The CDR3 extends over 18 amino acids. Germline CDR1 and CDR2: SGDLS and YYNGEE. The CDR3 reads CASSVGAGGHSSTDTQYF. The CDR3 DNA follows: TGTGCCAGCAGCGTAGGAGCGGGGGGTCACTCTAGCACAGATACGCAGTATTTT.

The chain couples TRBV19 to TRBJ1-5, with 12 bases aligning to TRBD1. V lost 9 bases to trimming and J lost 3 bases; unmatched junction nucleotides: 12. CDR3 length equals 17 residues. Germline V gene data show CDR1 as LNHDA and CDR2 as SQIVND (reference sequence). The CDR3 DNA follows: TGTGCCAGCTTCCCGGGACAGGGGGCGAGAGTCAATCAGCCCCAGCATTTT. Protein product: CASFPGQGARVNQPQHF. The full variable domain, its missing parts supplied by reference TRBV19 and TRBJ1-5, is DGGITQSPKYLFRKEGQNVTLSCEQNLNHDAMYWYRQDPGQGLRLIYYSQIVNDFQKGDIAEGYSVSREKKESFPLTVTSAQKNPTAFYLCASFPGQGARVNQPQHFGDGTRLSIL.

The chain carries TRBV9 and TRBJ2-1; maybe TRBD2 (7 bases). Germline V gene sequence: CDR1 SGDLS, CDR2 YYNGEE. V shed 0 bases and J shed 4 bases, with 11 bases lying between them. The CDR3 is 15 residues long. CDR3 coding DNA: TGTGCCAGCAGCGTAGAGGCGGGGGCATACAATGAGCAGTTCTTC. It is translated as CASSVEAGAYNEQFF.

The genes are TRBV6-5 and TRBJ1-5, with TRBD1 matching over 7 bases. CDR3 length: 14 amino acids. Germline V gene data show CDR1 as MNHEY and CDR2 as SVGAGI. Trimming at V came to 6 bases and at J to 3 bases, leaving 5 bases not matched to a gene. The CDR3 loop is CASRRGQYNQPQHF. In nucleotides, the CDR3 is TGTGCCAGCAGGAGGGGACAGTACAATCAGCCCCAGCATTTT.

The chain uses TRBV7-2 and TRBJ1-5; no firm D call. The germline gives CDR1 SGHTA, CDR2 FQGNSA. The germline V and J ends were trimmed by 4 bases and 0 bases, with 7 bases remaining between them. The CDR3 extends over 14 amino acids. The CDR3 reads CASSSSVSNQPQHF. The CDR3, as DNA: TGTGCCAGCAGCTCGTCAGTTAGCAATCAGCCCCAGCATTTT.

This sequence joins TRBV18 and TRBJ2-1; 12 bases are shared with TRBD1. The ends lost 4 bases at V and 8 bases at J; junction bases unmatched: 6. The CDR3 consists of 15 residues. The germline V gene has CDR1 KGHSH and CDR2 LQKENI. Written as DNA, the CDR3 is TGTGCCAGCTCACGGGGACAGGGGGCCGGGGATGAGCAGTTCTTC. It translates to CASSRGQGAGDEQFF.

This sequence joins TRBV6-5 and TRBJ1-2; the match to TRBD1 covers 7 bases. This CDR3 is 11 amino acids long. Germline V CDR1 and CDR2: MNHEY, SVGAGI. Trimming at V came to 6 bases and at J to 8 bases, leaving 3 bases not matched to a gene. As DNA, the CDR3 is TGTGCCAGCAGGGCAGGGGGAGGCTACACCTTC. Translating gives CASRAGGGYTF.

The genes are TRBV5-8 and TRBJ2-5; TRBD2 agrees at 13 bases. The end of the DNA aligns better with TRBJ2-7, so the J call may be wrong. CDR1 is SGHTS and CDR2 is YDEGEE in the germline V gene. This CDR3 is 19 amino acids long. The CDR3 sequence: CASSPWSGRLAGGSYEQYF. CDR3 bases: TGTGCCAGCAGCCCATGGTCGGGGAGACTAGCGGGGGGCTCCTACGAGCAGTACTTC.

The chain is built from TRBV19 and TRBJ2-2; 8 nucleotides match TRBD1. The V gene's germline CDR1 is LNHDA and CDR2 SQIVND (reference sequence). The CDR3 spans 16 residues. Trimming cost V 1 base and J 3 bases; bases outside gene matches: 4. Here the CDR3 DNA reads TGTGCCAGTAGTATAGGCAGGGGGCTTTACACCGGGGAGCTGTTTTTT. It is translated as CASSIGRGLYTGELFF.

The chain combines TRBV5-1 with TRBJ2-1, with 7 bases lining up with TRBD2. CDR1 SGHRS and CDR2 YFSETQ come from the germline V gene. This CDR3 has 15 amino acids. Trimming took 0 bases from V and 7 from J; bases not matched to a gene: 7. CDR3 protein: CASSLELATANEQFF. In DNA, the CDR3 is TGCGCCAGCAGCTTGGAACTAGCGACTGCGAATGAGCAGTTCTTC.

The V call is TRBV7-8, the J call TRBJ1-2, with D hard to call. Germline V gene sequence: CDR1 SGHVS, CDR2 FQNEAQ. V was clipped by 0 bases and J by 4 bases, with 9 bases between them. This CDR3 is built from 14 residues. This chain's CDR3 is CASSLAGRPYGYTF. In DNA form, the CDR3 reads TGTGCCAGCAGCTTAGCTGGCCGCCCCTATGGCTACACCTTC.

This clone was found a few times. The gene calls are TRBV2 and TRBJ1-2; D is unclear. The V end lost 4 bases, the J end lost 4 bases, and 10 bases lay between the germline ends. There are 13 residues in the CDR3. The germline V gene encodes CDR1 SNHLY and CDR2 FYNNEI. The CDR3 reads CASSVARGYGYTF. CDR3 nucleotide sequence: TGTGCCAGCAGTGTTGCCCGAGGCTATGGCTACACCTTC.

The chain recombines TRBV19 with TRBJ2-3; D possibly corresponds to TRBD2 (6 bases). Trimming cost V 9 bases and J 2 bases, with 18 bases left between them. Germline values: CDR1 LNHDA, CDR2 SQIVND (reference sequence). This CDR3 region has 15 residues. The CDR3 DNA reads as TGTGCCAGCCGCTTCAGGCGGGGATACACAGATACGCAGTATTTT. It translates to CASRFRRGYTDTQYF.